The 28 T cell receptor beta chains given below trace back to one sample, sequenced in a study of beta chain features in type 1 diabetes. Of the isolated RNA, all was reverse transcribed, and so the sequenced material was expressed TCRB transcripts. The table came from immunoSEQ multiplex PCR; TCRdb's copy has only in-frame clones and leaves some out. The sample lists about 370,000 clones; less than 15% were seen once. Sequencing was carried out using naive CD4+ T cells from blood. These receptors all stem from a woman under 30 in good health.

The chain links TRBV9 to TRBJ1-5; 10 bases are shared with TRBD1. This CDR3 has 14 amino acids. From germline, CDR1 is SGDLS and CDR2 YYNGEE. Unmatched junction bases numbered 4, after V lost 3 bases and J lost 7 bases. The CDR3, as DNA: TGTGCCAGCAGCGGGACAGGGGGAGGGCAGCCCCAGCATTTT. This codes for CASSGTGGGQPQHF.

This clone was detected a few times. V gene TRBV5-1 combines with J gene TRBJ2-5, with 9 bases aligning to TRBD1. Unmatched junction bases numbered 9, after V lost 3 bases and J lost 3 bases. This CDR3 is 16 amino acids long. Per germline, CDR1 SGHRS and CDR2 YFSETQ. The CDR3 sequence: CASSSNPQGAEETQYF. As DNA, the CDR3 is TGCGCCAGCAGCTCCAACCCACAGGGGGCTGAAGAGACCCAGTACTTC.

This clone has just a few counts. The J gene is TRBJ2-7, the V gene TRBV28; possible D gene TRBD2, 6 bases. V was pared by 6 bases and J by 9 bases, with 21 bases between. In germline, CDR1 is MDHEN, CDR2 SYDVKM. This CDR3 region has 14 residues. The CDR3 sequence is CASSPPGLAQWQYF. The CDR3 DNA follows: TGTGCCAGCAGCCCCCCGGGGCTAGCGCAATGGCAGTACTTC.

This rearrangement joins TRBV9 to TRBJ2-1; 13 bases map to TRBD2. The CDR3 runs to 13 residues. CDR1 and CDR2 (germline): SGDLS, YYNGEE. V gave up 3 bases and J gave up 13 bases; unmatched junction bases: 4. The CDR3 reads CASSGLAGGLQFF. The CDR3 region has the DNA TGTGCCAGCAGCGGACTAGCGGGGGGACTACAGTTCTTC. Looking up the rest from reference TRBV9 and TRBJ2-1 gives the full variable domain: DSGVTQTPKHLITATGQRVTLRCSPRSGDLSVYWYQQSLDQGLQFLIQYYNGEERAKGNILERFSAQQFPDLHSELNLSSLELGDSALYFCASSGLAGGLQFFGPGTRLTVL.

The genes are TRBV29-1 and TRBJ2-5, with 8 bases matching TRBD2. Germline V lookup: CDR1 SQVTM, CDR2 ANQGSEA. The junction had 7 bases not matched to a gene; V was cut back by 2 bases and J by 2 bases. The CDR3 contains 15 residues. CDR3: CSVERSLAVQETQYF. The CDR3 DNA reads TGCAGCGTTGAAAGATCACTAGCGGTACAAGAGACCCAGTACTTC.

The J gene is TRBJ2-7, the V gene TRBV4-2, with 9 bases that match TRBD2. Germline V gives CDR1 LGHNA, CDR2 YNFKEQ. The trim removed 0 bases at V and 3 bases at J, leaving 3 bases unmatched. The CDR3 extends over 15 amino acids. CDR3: CASSQEASGVYEQYF. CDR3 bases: TGTGCCAGCAGCCAAGAGGCTAGCGGGGTCTACGAGCAGTACTTC.

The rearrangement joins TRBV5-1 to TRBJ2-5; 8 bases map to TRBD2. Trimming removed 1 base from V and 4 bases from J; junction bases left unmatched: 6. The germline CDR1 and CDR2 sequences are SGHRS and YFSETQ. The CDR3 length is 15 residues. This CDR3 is CASSLTVGGGETQYF. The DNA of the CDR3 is TGCGCCAGCAGCTTGACCGTCGGGGGGGGAGAGACCCAGTACTTC.

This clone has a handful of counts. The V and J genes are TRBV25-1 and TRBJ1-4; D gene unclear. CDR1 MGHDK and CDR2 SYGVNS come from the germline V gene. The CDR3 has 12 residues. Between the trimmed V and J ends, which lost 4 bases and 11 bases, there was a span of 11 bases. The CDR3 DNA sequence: TGTGCCAGCAGTGCGGGCCGAGGGAAACTGTTTTTT. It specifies CASSAGRGKLFF.

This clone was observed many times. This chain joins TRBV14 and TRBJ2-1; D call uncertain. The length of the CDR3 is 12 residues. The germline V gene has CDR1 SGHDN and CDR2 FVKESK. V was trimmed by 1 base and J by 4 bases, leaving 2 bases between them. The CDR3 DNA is TGTGCCAGCAGCCAAGTATACAATGAGCAGTTCTTC. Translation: CASSQVYNEQFF.

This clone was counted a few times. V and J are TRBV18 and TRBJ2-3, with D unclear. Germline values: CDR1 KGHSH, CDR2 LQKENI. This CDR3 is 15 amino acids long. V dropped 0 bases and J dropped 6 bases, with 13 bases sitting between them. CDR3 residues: CASSPPAVQRDTQYF. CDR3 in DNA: TGTGCCAGCTCACCACCGGCGGTACAACGGGATACGCAGTATTTT.

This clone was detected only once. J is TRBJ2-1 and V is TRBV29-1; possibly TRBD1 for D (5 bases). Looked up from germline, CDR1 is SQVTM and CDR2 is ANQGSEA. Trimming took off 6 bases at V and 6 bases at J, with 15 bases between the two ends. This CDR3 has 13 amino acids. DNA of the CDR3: TGCAGCGTACGGACAAACCTTGGCAATGAGCAGTTCTTC. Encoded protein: CSVRTNLGNEQFF.

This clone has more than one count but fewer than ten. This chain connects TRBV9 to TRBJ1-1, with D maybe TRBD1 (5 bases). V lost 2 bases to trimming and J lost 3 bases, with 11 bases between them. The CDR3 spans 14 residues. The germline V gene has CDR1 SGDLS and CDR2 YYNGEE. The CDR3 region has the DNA TGTGCCAGCAGCGTCACAGTCAGGGACACTGAAGCTTTCTTT. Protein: CASSVTVRDTEAFF.

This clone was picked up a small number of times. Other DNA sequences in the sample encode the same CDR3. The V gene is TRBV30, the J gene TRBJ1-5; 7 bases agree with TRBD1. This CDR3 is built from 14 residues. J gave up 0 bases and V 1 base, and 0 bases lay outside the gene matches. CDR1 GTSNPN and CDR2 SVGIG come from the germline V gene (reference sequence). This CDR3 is CAWSDRGSNQPQHF. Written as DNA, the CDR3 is TGTGCCTGGAGTGACAGGGGTAGCAATCAGCCCCAGCATTTT.

CDR3 region: CASSPRTGYGYTF. In DNA, the CDR3 is TGTGCCAGCAGTCCCCGGACAGGCTATGGCTACACCTTC. The chain joins TRBV27 to TRBJ1-2; 7 positions agree with TRBD1. V was pared by 5 bases and J by 4 bases, with 4 bases of the junction left unmatched. Germline loops: CDR1 MNHEY, CDR2 SMNVEV (reference sequence). The CDR3 totals 13 residues.

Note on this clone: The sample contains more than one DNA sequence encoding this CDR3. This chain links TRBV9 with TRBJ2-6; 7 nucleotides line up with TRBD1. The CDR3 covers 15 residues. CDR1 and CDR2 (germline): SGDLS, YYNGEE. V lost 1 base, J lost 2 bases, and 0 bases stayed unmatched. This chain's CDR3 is CASSVQGAGANVLTF. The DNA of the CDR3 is TGTGCCAGCAGCGTACAGGGGGCTGGGGCCAACGTCCTGACTTTC. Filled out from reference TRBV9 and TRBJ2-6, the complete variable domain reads DSGVTQTPKHLITATGQRVTLRCSPRSGDLSVYWYQQSLDQGLQFLIQYYNGEERAKGNILERFSAQQFPDLHSELNLSSLELGDSALYFCASSVQGAGANVLTFGAGSRLTVL.

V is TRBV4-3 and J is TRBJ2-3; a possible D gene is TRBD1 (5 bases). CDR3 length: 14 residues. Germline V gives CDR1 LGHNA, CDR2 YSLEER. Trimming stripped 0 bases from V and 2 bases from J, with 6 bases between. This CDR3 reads CASSQDRDTDTQYF. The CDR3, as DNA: TGCGCCAGCAGCCAAGACAGGGACACAGATACGCAGTATTTT.

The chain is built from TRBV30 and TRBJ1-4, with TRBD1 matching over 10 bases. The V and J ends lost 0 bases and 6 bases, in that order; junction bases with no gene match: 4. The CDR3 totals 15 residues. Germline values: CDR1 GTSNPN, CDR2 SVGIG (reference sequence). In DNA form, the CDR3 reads TGTGCCTGGAGTGTGGGGACAGGGGTAGATGAAAAACTGTTTTTT. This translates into CAWSVGTGVDEKLFF.

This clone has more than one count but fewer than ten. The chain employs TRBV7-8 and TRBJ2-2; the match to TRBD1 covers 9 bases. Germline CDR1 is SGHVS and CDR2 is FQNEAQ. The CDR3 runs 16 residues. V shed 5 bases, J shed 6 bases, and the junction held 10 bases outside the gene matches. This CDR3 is CASSPRRTGAAGELFF. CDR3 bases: TGTGCCAGCAGCCCCAGGAGGACAGGGGCGGCCGGGGAGCTGTTTTTT. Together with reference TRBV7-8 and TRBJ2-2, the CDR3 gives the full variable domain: GAGVSQSPRYKVAKRGQDVALRCDPISGHVSLFWYQQALGQGPEFLTYFQNEAQLDKSGLPSDRFFAERPEGSVSTLKIQRTQQEDSAVYLCASSPRRTGAAGELFFGEGSRLTVL.

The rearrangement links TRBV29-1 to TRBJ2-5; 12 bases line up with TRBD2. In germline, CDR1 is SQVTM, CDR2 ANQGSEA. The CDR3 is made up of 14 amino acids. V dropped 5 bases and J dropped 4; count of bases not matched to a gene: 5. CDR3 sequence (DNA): TGCAGCGTTACCGGGACTAGCGGGCTAGAGACCCAGTACTTC. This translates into CSVTGTSGLETQYF.

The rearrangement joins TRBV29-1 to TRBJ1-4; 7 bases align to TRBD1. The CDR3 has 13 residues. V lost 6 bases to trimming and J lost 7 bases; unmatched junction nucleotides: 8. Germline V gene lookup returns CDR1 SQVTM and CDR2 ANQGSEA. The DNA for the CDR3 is TGCAGCGTGCACACAGGGGCGGCTGAAAAACTGTTTTTT. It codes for CSVHTGAAEKLFF.

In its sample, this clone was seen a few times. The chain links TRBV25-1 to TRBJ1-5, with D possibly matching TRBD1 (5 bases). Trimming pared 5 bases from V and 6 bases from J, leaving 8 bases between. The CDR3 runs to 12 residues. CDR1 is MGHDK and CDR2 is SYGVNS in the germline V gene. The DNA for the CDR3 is TGTGCCAGCAGTTCAGGGTTTCAGCCCCAGCATTTT. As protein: CASSSGFQPQHF. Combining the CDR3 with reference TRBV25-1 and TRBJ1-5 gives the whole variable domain EADIYQTPRYLVIGTGKKITLECSQTMGHDKMYWYQQDPGMELHLIHYSYGVNSTEKGDLSSESTVSRIRTEHFPLTLESARPSHTSQYLCASSSGFQPQHFGDGTRLSIL.

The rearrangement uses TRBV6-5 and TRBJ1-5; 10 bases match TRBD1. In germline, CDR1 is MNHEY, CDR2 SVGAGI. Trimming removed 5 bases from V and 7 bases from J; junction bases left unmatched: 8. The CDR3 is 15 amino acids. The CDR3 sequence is CASSPGQGIRQPQHF. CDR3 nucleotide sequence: TGTGCCAGCAGTCCGGGACAGGGGATTAGGCAGCCCCAGCATTTT.

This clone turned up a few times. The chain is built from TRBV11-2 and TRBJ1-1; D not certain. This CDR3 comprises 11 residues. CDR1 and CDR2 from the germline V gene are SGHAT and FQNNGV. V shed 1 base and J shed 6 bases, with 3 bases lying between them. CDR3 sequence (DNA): TGTGCCAGCAGCTTAGGAGCTGAAGCTTTCTTT. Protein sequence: CASSLGAEAFF.

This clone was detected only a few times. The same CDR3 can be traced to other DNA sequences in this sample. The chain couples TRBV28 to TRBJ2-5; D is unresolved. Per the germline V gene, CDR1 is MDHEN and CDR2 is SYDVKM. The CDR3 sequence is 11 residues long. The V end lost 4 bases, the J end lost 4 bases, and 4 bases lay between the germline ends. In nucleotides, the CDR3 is TGTGCCAGCAGTTCTCGAGAGACCCAGTACTTC. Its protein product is CASSSRETQYF.

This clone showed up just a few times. DNA for the CDR3: TGTGCCAGCAGCTCGTCCGGACAGGGGGCTTGGCAGCCCCAGCATTTT. Protein sequence: CASSSSGQGAWQPQHF. The J gene is TRBJ1-5, the V gene TRBV7-2; 11 bases are a match to TRBD1. This CDR3 comprises 16 residues. CDR1 SGHTA and CDR2 FQGNSA come from the germline V gene. V lost 4 bases and J lost 7; bases outside the gene matches: 9.

In DNA, the CDR3 is TGTGCCAGCAGTGAGGATCGGACTAGCGGGGGCACAGATACGCAGTATTTT. Residues: CASSEDRTSGGTDTQYF. V gene TRBV6-4 combines with J gene TRBJ2-3, with 12 positions matching TRBD2. V was clipped by 3 bases and J by 1 base; unmatched bases: 5. Germline assignment: CDR1 MRHNA and CDR2 SNTAGT. This CDR3 is 17 amino acids long.

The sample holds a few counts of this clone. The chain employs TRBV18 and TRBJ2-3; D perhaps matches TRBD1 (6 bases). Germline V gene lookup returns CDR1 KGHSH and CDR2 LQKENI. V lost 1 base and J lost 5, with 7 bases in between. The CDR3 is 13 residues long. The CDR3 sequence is CASSPQQGDTQYF. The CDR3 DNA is TGTGCCAGCTCACCACAACAGGGAGATACGCAGTATTTT.

The CDR3 loop reads CASSKSPSNEQFF. DNA for the CDR3: TGTGCCAGCAGTAAAAGCCCCTCCAATGAGCAGTTCTTC. The chain couples TRBV25-1 to TRBJ2-1; D ambiguous. The CDR3 has 13 amino acids. Trimming took 5 bases from V and 6 from J, leaving 11 bases between them. In germline, CDR1 is MGHDK, CDR2 SYGVNS.